These 13 T cell receptor beta chains came from one sample sequenced in a study of blood T cell repertoires in COVID-19. Profiled with immunoSEQ multiplex PCR; TCRdb holds only in-frame clones, not every one. The sample has about 320,000 clones; around 88% are singletons. The sample was peripheral blood. These receptors were taken from a woman in her 50s with acute or convalescent COVID-19.

The count of this clone is one. The J gene is TRBJ1-1, the V gene TRBV5-4; D call uncertain. The CDR3 runs to 15 residues. Germline values: CDR1 SGHNT, CDR2 YYREEE (reference sequence). V was clipped by 5 bases and J by 3 bases, with 17 bases between them. The CDR3 DNA reads as TGTGCCAGCAGGACGCCTTCCCGGGGAGACACTGAAGCTTTCTTT. Protein: CASRTPSRGDTEAFF.

The chain has TRBV6-5 and TRBJ2-1, with 8 nucleotides matching TRBD2. V shed 4 bases and J 5 bases; nucleotides not matched to a gene: 10. CDR1 and CDR2 (germline): MNHEY, SVGAGI. The CDR3 totals 16 residues. CDR3: CASSSIGGGNDNEQFF. The CDR3 region has the DNA TGTGCCAGCAGTTCCATCGGGGGGGGCAACGACAATGAGCAGTTCTTC.

The V gene is TRBV27, the J gene TRBJ1-6; D is uncertain. CDR3 length: 15 residues. V was cut by 0 bases and J by 7 bases, with 10 bases left in between. Germline-derived CDR1 and CDR2 are MNHEY and SMNVEV (reference sequence). CDR3 in amino acids: CASSLSTAENSPLHF. CDR3 in DNA: TGTGCCAGCAGTTTATCGACGGCGGAGAATTCACCCCTCCACTTT.

The chain carries TRBV18 and TRBJ1-1; D remains ambiguous. CDR3 size: 15 residues. Germline V gives CDR1 KGHSH, CDR2 LQKENI. Trimming took 0 bases from V and 1 from J, leaving 9 bases between them. CDR3 sequence: CASSPPIEKNTEAFF. Written as DNA, the CDR3 is TGTGCCAGCTCACCACCAATCGAGAAGAACACTGAAGCTTTCTTT.

The V and J genes are TRBV5-4 and TRBJ1-1; TRBD1 might be the D (6 bases). Germline CDR1 SGHNT, CDR2 YYREEE (reference sequence). V was clipped by 4 bases and J by 2 bases, with 12 bases between them. This CDR3 spans 14 amino acids. The CDR3 DNA sequence: TGTGCCAGCAGCAAACTGGACAGCAACACTGAAGCTTTCTTT. Protein product: CASSKLDSNTEAFF.

Only a few counts were recorded for this clone. The V gene is TRBV15, the J gene TRBJ2-1; D remains ambiguous. Trimming stripped 0 bases from V and 4 bases from J, with 13 bases between. The CDR3 contains 16 residues. The germline V gene has CDR1 LNHNV and CDR2 YYDKDF (reference sequence). The CDR3 region is CATSRDRPALYNEQFF. The DNA of the CDR3 is TGTGCCACCAGCAGAGATCGGCCAGCGCTATACAATGAGCAGTTCTTC.

CDR3 protein: CASSSSGTVEQPQHF. The CDR3 DNA reads as TGTGCCAGCAGTAGTAGCGGGACAGTAGAACAGCCCCAGCATTTT. The chain couples TRBV2 to TRBJ1-5, with TRBD1 matching over 7 bases. The germline V gene encodes CDR1 SNHLY and CDR2 FYNNEI. J was trimmed by 7 bases and V by 5 bases; bases with no gene match: 11. There are 15 residues in the CDR3. Full variable domain (missing parts from reference TRBV2 and TRBJ1-5): EPEVTQTPSHQVTQMGQEVILRCVPISNHLYFYWYRQILGQKVEFLVSFYNNEISEKSEIFDDQFSVERPDGSNFTLKIRSTKLEDSAMYFCASSSSGTVEQPQHFGDGTRLSIL.

The CDR3 protein is CACTTGQPQPQHF. CDR3 bases: TGTGCCTGCACAACAGGACAGCCACAGCCCCAGCATTTT. The V and J genes are TRBV30 and TRBJ1-5, with TRBD1 as a possible D gene (6 bases). Trimming shortened V by 6 bases and J by 7 bases, and 16 bases separated the two germline ends. This CDR3 region has 13 residues. Germline CDR1 reads GTSNPN; CDR2 reads SVGIG (reference sequence).

The V gene is TRBV10-3, the J gene TRBJ2-2; 7 bases line up with TRBD1. The CDR3 covers 15 residues. Germline assignment: CDR1 ENHRY and CDR2 SYGVKD. V gave up 5 bases and J gave up 0 bases; unmatched junction bases: 3. CDR3 nucleotide sequence: TGTGCCATCAGTCCTGGACAGGCGAACACCGGGGAGCTGTTTTTT. Its translation is CAISPGQANTGELFF.

This rearrangement joins TRBV3-1 (or the pseudogene TRBV3-2) to TRBJ2-7, with TRBD2 matching 12 bases. The CDR3 contains 15 residues. V shed 4 bases, J shed 3 bases, and the junction held 4 bases outside the gene matches. Germline CDR1 LGHDT, CDR2 YNNKEL (reference sequence). The CDR3 protein is CASSPGLAGIYEQYF. The DNA of the CDR3 is TGTGCCAGCAGCCCGGGACTAGCGGGCATCTACGAGCAGTACTTC.

The rearrangement uses TRBV19 and TRBJ2-1, with TRBD1 matching 7 bases. This CDR3 contains 16 residues. J was trimmed by 0 bases and V by 6 bases; bases with no gene match: 8. Germline V gene data show CDR1 as LNHDA and CDR2 as SQIVND (reference sequence). CDR3 region: CASRRQPGGSYNEQFF. The CDR3 coding sequence is TGTGCCAGTAGACGCCAACCAGGGGGCTCCTACAATGAGCAGTTCTTC.

The genes are TRBV2 and TRBJ2-2, with 8 bases fitting TRBD2. CDR1 is SNHLY, CDR2 FYNNEI, per germline. J was trimmed by 5 bases and V by 7 bases; bases with no gene match: 12. This CDR3 region has 16 residues. CDR3 amino acids: CASTLTGGDATGELFF. The CDR3 DNA follows: TGTGCCAGCACCTTGACGGGAGGGGATGCTACCGGGGAGCTGTTTTTT.

V is TRBV6-2 or TRBV6-3 and J is TRBJ2-1; 13 bases are a match to TRBD2. Germline V gene lookup returns CDR1 MNHEY and CDR2 SVGEGT. The CDR3 is 17 amino acids. The trim removed 0 bases at V and 7 bases at J, leaving 6 bases unmatched. The CDR3 region has the DNA TGTGCCAGCAGTTACTCGACACTAGCGGGAGGGAAGAATGAGCAGTTCTTC. Encoded protein: CASSYSTLAGGKNEQFF.